This TCR beta chain was captured by sequencing in a study of blood T cells in healthy people across ages. The table lists this clonotype with a few counts. Its matching antigen is unknown. The CDR3 extends over 17 amino acids. Germline V gene sequence: CDR1 LGHNA, CDR2 YSLEER. V shed 3 bases, J shed 2 bases, and the junction held 4 bases outside the gene matches. Healthy Caucasian individuals from Russia aged 6 to 90 served as donors. It was approximately 10 milliliters of peripheral blood that were drawn from each donor. The second PCR ran roughly 7 to 11 cycles with a sample-barcoded 5' primer and J-beta primers. TCRdb used MiXCR to reprocess the 5' RACE reads, holding one entry per CDR3 protein. The table includes roughly 1,700,000 distinct CDR3 sequences, 28% detected once. Points from the study as a whole: One million T cells yielded diversity estimates that were considered underestimates. Naive and antigen-experienced cells were not separated, limiting conclusive comparison.

Source material: blood. This rearrangement joins TRBV4-3 to TRBJ2-2, with 12 bases lining up with TRBD2. The receptor's source is a woman between 25 and 40 years old in good health. The CDR3 nucleotides are TGCGCCAGCAGCCAGAGGACTAGCGGGACTAACACCGGGGAGCTGTTTTTT. This sequence encodes CASSQRTSGTNTGELFF.